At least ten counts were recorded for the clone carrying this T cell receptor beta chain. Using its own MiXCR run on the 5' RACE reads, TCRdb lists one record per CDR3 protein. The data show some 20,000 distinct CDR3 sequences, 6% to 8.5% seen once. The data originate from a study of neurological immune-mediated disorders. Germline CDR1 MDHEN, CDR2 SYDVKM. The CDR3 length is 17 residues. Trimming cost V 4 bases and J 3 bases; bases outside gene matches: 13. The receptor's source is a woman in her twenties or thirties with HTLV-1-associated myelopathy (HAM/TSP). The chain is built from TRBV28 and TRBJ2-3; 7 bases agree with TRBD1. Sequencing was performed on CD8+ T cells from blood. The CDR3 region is CASSWIPGQSHTDTQYF. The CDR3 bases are TGTGCCAGCAGTTGGATCCCGGGACAGTCGCATACAGATACGCAGTATTTT.